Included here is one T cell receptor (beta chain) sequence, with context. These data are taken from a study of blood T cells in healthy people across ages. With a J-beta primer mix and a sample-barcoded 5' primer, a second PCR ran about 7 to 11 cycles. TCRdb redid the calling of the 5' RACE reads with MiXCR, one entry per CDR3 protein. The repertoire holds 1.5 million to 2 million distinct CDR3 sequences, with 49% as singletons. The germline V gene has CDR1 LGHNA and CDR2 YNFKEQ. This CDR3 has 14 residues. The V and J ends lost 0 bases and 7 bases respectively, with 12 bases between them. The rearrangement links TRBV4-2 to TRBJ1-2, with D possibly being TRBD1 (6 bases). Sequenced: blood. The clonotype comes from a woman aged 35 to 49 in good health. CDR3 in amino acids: CASSQEDTGFGYTF. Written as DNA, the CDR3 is TGTGCCAGCAGCCAAGAAGATACAGGGTTTGGCTACACCTTC.